A single sample gave rise to the 8 T cell receptor beta chains below, sequenced in a study of T cells in Graves' hyperthyroidism and ophthalmopathy. Amplification of TCR beta CDR3 regions was performed using RNA transcripts as template. When the TCR CDR3 underwent first-round RT-PCR, the HTBI primer set was used. TCRdb independently ran MiXCR on the multiplex PCR reads; one entry per CDR3 protein. The sample consists of just under 750,000 distinct CDR3 sequences, just over 35% of them appearing once. Sample: blood. The receptors shown here come from a woman in her thirties or forties with Graves' hyperthyroidism.

This clonotype was detected only a few times. An end of the junction does not agree with germline; a read error may underlie this. J is TRBJ1-1 and V is TRBV9; D is unresolved. The CDR3 is made up of 15 amino acids. From germline, CDR1 is SGDLS and CDR2 YYNGEE. DNA for the CDR3: TGTGCCAGCACCGTAAAGGAGGCCCTTGGAGGTGAAGCTTTCTTT. This gives the protein CASTVKEALGGEAFF. Full variable domain (missing parts from reference TRBV9 and TRBJ1-1): DSGVTQTPKHLITATGQRVTLRCSPRSGDLSVYWYQQSLDQGLQFLIQYYNGEERAKGNILERFSAQQFPDLHSELNLSSLELGDSALYFCASTVKEALGGEAFFGQGTRLTVV.

As to this clonotype: This may be a read error, as it is one base from a much larger clone. The chain uses TRBV11-2 and TRBJ2-7, with D possibly TRBD1 on 6 matching bases. The CDR3 is 15 amino acids. Germline assignment: CDR1 SGHAT and CDR2 FQNNGV. The CDR3 region has the DNA TGTGCCAGCAGCTCCTACCGGGACATAGCCTACCAGCAGTACTTC. Encoded protein: CASSSYRDIAYQQYF.

The chain has TRBV10-3 and TRBJ1-5; D might be TRBD1 (5 bases). V was clipped by 0 bases and J by 14 bases, with 20 bases between them. CDR1 ENHRY and CDR2 SYGVKD come from the germline V gene. The length of the CDR3 is 15 residues. DNA for the CDR3: TGTGCCATCAGTGAGTCGGGGCAGGGAGGTCAGGATGAGCATTTT. Amino acids: CAISESGQGGQDEHF.

In this sample, this clonotype turned up many times. This chain uses TRBV7-8 with TRBJ1-4, with D possibly TRBD1 on 6 matching bases. CDR1 is SGHVS and CDR2 is FQNEAQ in the germline V gene. CDR3 size: 15 residues. V was trimmed by 4 bases and J by 8 bases, leaving 17 bases between them. The CDR3 region is CASSSGPGVGEKLFF. CDR3 bases: TGTGCCAGCAGCTCCGGACCAGGGGTCGGGGAAAAACTGTTTTTT.

This sequence joins TRBV15 and TRBJ1-4, with D tentatively TRBD1 (6 bases). The CDR3 runs to 15 residues. Trimming stripped 5 bases from V and 6 bases from J, with 16 bases between. The germline CDR1 and CDR2 sequences are LNHNV and YYDKDF (reference sequence). CDR3 residues: CATSGRDTGDEKLFF. The CDR3 DNA reads as TGTGCCACCAGCGGTAGGGACACTGGGGATGAAAAACTGTTTTTT.

This sequence joins TRBV12-5 and TRBJ2-6; 9 nucleotides line up with TRBD1. Germline V gene lookup returns CDR1 LGHNT and CDR2 FRNRAP. V lost 2 bases, J lost 1 base, and 12 bases stayed unmatched. The CDR3 loop spans 20 amino acids. CDR3 in DNA: TGTGCTAGTGGTTTGCACATGAAACAGGGGGCGCAGTCTGGGGCCAACGTCCTGACTTTC. Its translation: CASGLHMKQGAQSGANVLTF.

The rearrangement uses TRBV12-3 or TRBV12-4 and TRBJ2-6; D gene uncertain. The CDR3 extends over 16 amino acids. V lost 5 bases and J 0 bases, leaving 11 bases between the germline ends. The CDR3 nucleotides read TGTGCCAGCAGTGTAACTGCCTCCTCTGGGGCCAACGTCCTGACTTTC. Its translation is CASSVTASSGANVLTF.

The sample holds a few counts of this clonotype. The V call is TRBV10-3, the J call TRBJ2-2; D is perhaps TRBD2 (6 bases). The V end lost 10 bases, the J end lost 1 base, and 13 bases lay between the germline ends. The CDR3 sequence is 14 residues long. Per the germline V gene, CDR1 is ENHRY and CDR2 is SYGVKD. CDR3 loop: CATQDYLNTGELFF. The CDR3 DNA follows: TGTGCCACGCAGGACTATCTGAACACCGGGGAGCTGTTTTTT.